These 20 T cell receptor beta chains came from one sample sequenced in a study of shared clonotypes between healthy human individuals. Libraries were prepared by immunoSEQ multiplex PCR; TCRdb keeps only in-frame clonotypes and omits some of them. The data show some 790,000 clones, roughly 72% seen once. The material sequenced was memory CD4+ T cells sorted from blood. Subset of the sample: CD45RA-negative fraction. All receptors come from a woman aged 25-40 years in good health.

The sample holds a few counts of this clone. The chain employs TRBV30 and TRBJ2-7; 11 positions match TRBD1. In germline, CDR1 is GTSNPN, CDR2 SVGIG (reference sequence). Trimming took 0 bases from V and 2 from J; bases not matched to a gene: 6. CDR3 length equals 16 residues. This CDR3 is CAWSVTGTGGPYEQYF. The CDR3 DNA sequence: TGTGCCTGGAGTGTAACCGGGACAGGGGGTCCCTACGAGCAGTACTTC.

The chain recombines TRBV5-6 with TRBJ2-5; 7 bases align to TRBD2. This CDR3 region has 15 residues. Germline V CDR1 and CDR2: SGHDT, YYEEEE. The trim removed 3 bases at V and 2 bases at J, leaving 7 bases unmatched. Here the CDR3 reads CASSSEGLTQETQYF. In DNA form, the CDR3 reads TGTGCCAGCAGCTCAGAGGGACTAACTCAAGAGACCCAGTACTTC.

This chain joins TRBV5-4 and TRBJ1-2, with TRBD1 matching over 8 bases. Germline CDR1 reads SGHNT; CDR2 reads YYREEE (reference sequence). The CDR3 totals 15 residues. J gave up 4 bases and V 3 bases, and 8 bases lay outside the gene matches. CDR3: CASSSWDRLGYGYTF. CDR3 in DNA: TGTGCCAGCAGCTCGTGGGACAGGCTTGGCTATGGCTACACCTTC.

This chain uses TRBV6-5 with TRBJ1-2, with D possibly matching TRBD1 (5 bases). V was clipped by 5 bases and J by 9 bases, with 16 bases between them. Germline CDR1 MNHEY, CDR2 SVGAGI. The length of the CDR3 is 13 residues. The chain's CDR3 is CASSPSQGRRYTF. The DNA for the CDR3 is TGTGCCAGCAGTCCCAGCCAGGGTAGACGCTACACCTTC.

This clone has a handful of counts. The V call is TRBV21-1, the J call TRBJ2-5; the tabulated D call, TRBD1, remains unverified against the DNA. TRBV21-1 is a recognized pseudogene. There are 17 residues in the CDR3. The CDR3 nucleotides read TGTGCCAGCAGCCCGCTAGGGGACAGGGGGGATGAAGAGACCCAGTACTTC. Protein product: CASSPLGDRGDEETQYF.

A few counts support this clone. The V call is TRBV6-5, the J call TRBJ1-1, with TRBD1 as a possible D gene (6 bases). The V end was cut by 3 bases, the J end by 9 bases, with 14 bases between. This CDR3 has 13 residues. Germline loops: CDR1 MNHEY, CDR2 SVGAGI. This chain's CDR3 is CASSYSTGIQAFF. Here the CDR3 DNA reads TGTGCCAGCAGTTATTCCACAGGGATTCAAGCTTTCTTT.

This chain uses TRBV28 with TRBJ1-1; 8 bases line up with TRBD1. Trimming cost V 8 bases and J 2 bases; bases outside gene matches: 7. This CDR3 spans 14 amino acids. CDR1 and CDR2 from the germline V gene are MDHEN and SYDVKM. The CDR3 protein is CASPSGQENTEAFF. The CDR3, as DNA: TGTGCCAGCCCCTCGGGACAGGAAAACACTGAAGCTTTCTTT. Full variable domain (remainder filled in from reference TRBV28 and TRBJ1-1): DVKVTQSSRYLVKRTGEKVFLECVQDMDHENMFWYRQDPGLGLRLIYFSYDVKMKEKGDIPEGYSVSREKKERFSLILESASTNQTSMYLCASPSGQENTEAFFGQGTRLTVV.

The chain combines TRBV7-4 with TRBJ2-1; TRBD2 agrees at 10 bases. After removal of 0 bases from V and 15 bases from J, the junction contained 8 bases not matched to a gene. CDR1 SGHVT and CDR2 SQSDAQ come from the germline V gene. There are 14 residues in the CDR3. CDR3 sequence reads: CASSLALLAGVPFF. As DNA, the CDR3 is TGTGCCAGCAGCTTAGCCCTGCTAGCGGGAGTACCGTTCTTC. Looking up the rest from reference TRBV7-4 and TRBJ2-1 gives the full variable domain: GAGVSQSPRYKVAKRGRDVALRCDSISGHVTLYWYRQTLGQGSEVLTYSQSDAQRDKSGRPSGRFSAERPERSVSTLKIQRTEQGDSAVYLCASSLALLAGVPFFGPGTRLTVL.

The chain combines TRBV7-9 with TRBJ2-7; 13 bases line up with TRBD2. Germline V gene sequence: CDR1 SEHNR, CDR2 FQNEAQ (reference sequence). Trimming took 5 bases from V and 5 from J; bases not matched to a gene: 9. This CDR3 is 16 amino acids long. CDR3: CASSQGLAGRADEQYF. CDR3 coding DNA: TGTGCCAGCAGCCAGGGACTAGCGGGAAGGGCCGACGAGCAGTACTTC.

The chain uses TRBV7-8 and TRBJ2-5, with TRBD2 as a possible D gene (5 bases). CDR1 is SGHVS, CDR2 FQNEAQ, per germline. Trimming pared 2 bases from V and 4 bases from J, leaving 17 bases between. The CDR3 covers 16 residues. The DNA for the CDR3 is TGTGCCAGCAGCTTAAGCGCTAGCCTTCCGGCAGAGACCCAGTACTTC. As protein: CASSLSASLPAETQYF.

In DNA, the CDR3 is TGTGCCAGCAGCCCCCGTCGGACTAGCGGGGGATACGAGCAGTACTTC. This codes for CASSPRRTSGGYEQYF. The chain uses TRBV7-2 and TRBJ2-7; TRBD2 matches at 13 bases. The CDR3 runs 16 residues. Losses at the gene ends were 5 bases for V and 4 bases for J; bases not matched to a gene: 8. Germline V CDR1 and CDR2: SGHTA, FQGNSA. The full variable domain, its missing parts supplied by reference TRBV7-2 and TRBJ2-7, is GAGVSQSPSNKVTEKGKDVELRCDPISGHTALYWYRQSLGQGLEFLIYFQGNSAPDKSGLPSDRFSAERTGGSVSTLTIQRTQQEDSAVYLCASSPRRTSGGYEQYFGPGTRLTVT.

This chain uses TRBV11-2 with TRBJ1-2; no clear D. Trimming left V 4 bases short and J 9 bases short, with 9 bases between. Germline CDR1 reads SGHAT; CDR2 reads FQNNGV. This CDR3 has 11 residues. This CDR3 is CASSSTRSYTF. The CDR3 DNA sequence: TGTGCCAGCAGCTCCACAAGAAGCTACACCTTC.

This clone came up a few times. The V gene is TRBV28, the J gene TRBJ1-6, with a tentative D call TRBD1 (6 bases). CDR1 is MDHEN and CDR2 is SYDVKM in the germline V gene. The CDR3 sequence is 14 residues long. V gave up 8 bases and J gave up 9 bases, with 17 bases separating them. CDR3: CASWDTPFPSPLHF. CDR3 sequence (DNA): TGTGCCAGCTGGGACACTCCCTTTCCTTCACCCCTCCACTTT. The full variable domain, completed using reference TRBV28 and TRBJ1-6, is DVKVTQSSRYLVKRTGEKVFLECVQDMDHENMFWYRQDPGLGLRLIYFSYDVKMKEKGDIPEGYSVSREKKERFSLILESASTNQTSMYLCASWDTPFPSPLHFGNGTRLTVT.

V gene TRBV6-5 combines with J gene TRBJ1-5, with D possibly matching TRBD1 (5 bases). Germline V CDR1 and CDR2: MNHEY, SVGAGI. The CDR3 runs to 14 residues. Between the trimmed V and J ends, which lost 0 bases and 9 bases, there was a span of 12 bases. CDR3 nucleotides: TGTGCCAGCAGTTACTCGAAGGGGAGTCGGCCCCAGCATTTT. Encoded protein: CASSYSKGSRPQHF.

Note on this clone: A far bigger clonotype differs at one base, so this is likely a read error. The CDR3: CASSPTGTPNTEAFF. The CDR3 DNA is TGTGCCAGCAGCCCAACTGGGACACCTAACACTGAAGCTTTCTTT. The chain employs TRBV11-2 and TRBJ1-1; D is possibly TRBD1 (6 bases). V shed 5 bases and J shed 2 bases, with 15 bases lying between them. This CDR3 spans 15 amino acids. Germline assignment: CDR1 SGHAT and CDR2 FQNNGV. Variable domain in full (rest from reference TRBV11-2 and TRBJ1-1): EAGVAQSPRYKIIEKRQSVAFWCNPISGHATLYWYQQILGQGPKLLIQFQNNGVVDDSQLPKDRFSAERLKGVDSTLKIQPAKLEDSAVYLCASSPTGTPNTEAFFGQGTRLTVV.

This chain uses TRBV4-1 with TRBJ1-2; weak D call: TRBD1 (6 bases). The CDR3 length is 14 residues. CDR1 and CDR2 (germline): MGHRA, YSYEKL. Trimming shortened V by 0 bases and J by 8 bases, and 13 bases separated the two germline ends. The CDR3 sequence is CASSQDGGVGGYTF. In DNA, the CDR3 is TGCGCCAGCAGCCAAGACGGGGGCGTAGGGGGCTACACCTTC.

The chain links TRBV4-1 to TRBJ2-4, with 7 bases that match TRBD2. V gave up 4 bases and J gave up 4 bases; unmatched junction bases: 7. Looked up from germline, CDR1 is MGHRA and CDR2 is YSYEKL. The CDR3 length is 15 residues. CDR3 nucleotide sequence: TGCGCCAGCAGCCCCGGGGCTAGCGGAAAAAACATTCAGTACTTC. Protein: CASSPGASGKNIQYF.

Many counts were recorded for this clone. At the DNA level, this CDR3 is encoded by other sequences in the same sample as well. This chain links TRBV5-1 with TRBJ1-5; the D is unclear. Looked up from germline, CDR1 is SGHRS and CDR2 is YFSETQ. V lost 0 bases, J lost 1 base, and 5 bases lay in between. The CDR3 length is 14 residues. The CDR3 spells CASSLDGSNQPQHF. CDR3 sequence (DNA): TGCGCCAGCAGCTTGGACGGGAGCAATCAGCCCCAGCATTTT.

The rearrangement joins TRBV7-2 to TRBJ1-6; D unresolved. Germline CDR1 SGHTA, CDR2 FQGNSA. Trimming left V 3 bases short and J 0 bases short, with 9 bases between. The CDR3 contains 16 residues. In DNA form, the CDR3 reads TGTGCCAGCAGCTTCGAGGAGAGCTCCTATAATTCACCCCTCCACTTT. This translates into CASSFEESSYNSPLHF.

This chain uses TRBV11-2 with TRBJ1-1; D not certain. CDR3 length equals 13 residues. The germline V gene has CDR1 SGHAT and CDR2 FQNNGV. Trimming took 5 bases from V and 0 from J, leaving 7 bases between them. The CDR3 nucleotides are TGTGCCAGCAGCCCCCGAGTGAACACTGAAGCTTTCTTT. Translation: CASSPRVNTEAFF.